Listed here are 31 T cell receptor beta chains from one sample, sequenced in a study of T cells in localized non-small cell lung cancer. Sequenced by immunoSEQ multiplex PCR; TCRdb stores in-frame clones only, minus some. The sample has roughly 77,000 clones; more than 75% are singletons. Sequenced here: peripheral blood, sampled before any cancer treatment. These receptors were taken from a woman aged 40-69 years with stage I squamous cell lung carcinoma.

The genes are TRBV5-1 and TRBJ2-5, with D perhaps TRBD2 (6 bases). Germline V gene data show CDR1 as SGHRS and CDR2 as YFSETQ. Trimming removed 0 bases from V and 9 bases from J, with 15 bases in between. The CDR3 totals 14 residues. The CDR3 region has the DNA TGCGCCAGCAGCTTGGATGTACTACGGGAGTCCCAGTACTTC. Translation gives CASSLDVLRESQYF.

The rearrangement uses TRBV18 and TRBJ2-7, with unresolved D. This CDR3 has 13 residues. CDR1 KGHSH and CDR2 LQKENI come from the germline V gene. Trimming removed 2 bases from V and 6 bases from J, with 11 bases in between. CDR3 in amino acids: CASSPGRRAEQYF. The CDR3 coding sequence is TGTGCCAGCTCACCAGGTAGAAGGGCCGAGCAGTACTTC.

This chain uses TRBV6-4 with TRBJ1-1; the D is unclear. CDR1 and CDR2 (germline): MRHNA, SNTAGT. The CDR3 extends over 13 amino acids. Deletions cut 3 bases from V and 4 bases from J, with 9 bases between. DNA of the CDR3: TGTGCCAGCAGTGAAGTTCGGGGCACTGAAGCTTTCTTT. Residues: CASSEVRGTEAFF.

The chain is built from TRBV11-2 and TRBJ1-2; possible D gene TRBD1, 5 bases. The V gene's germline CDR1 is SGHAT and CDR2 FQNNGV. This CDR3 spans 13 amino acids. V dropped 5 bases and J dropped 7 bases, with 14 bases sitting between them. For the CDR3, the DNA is TGTGCCAGCAGCCTAGGGCAGGGTGGTGGCTACACCTTC. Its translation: CASSLGQGGGYTF.

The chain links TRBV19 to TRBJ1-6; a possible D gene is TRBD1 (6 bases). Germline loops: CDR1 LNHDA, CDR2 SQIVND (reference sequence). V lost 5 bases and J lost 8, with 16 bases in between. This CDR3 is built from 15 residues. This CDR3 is CASSSTGKGDSPLHF. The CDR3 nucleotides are TGTGCCAGTAGTTCCACAGGGAAGGGCGATTCACCCCTCCACTTT.

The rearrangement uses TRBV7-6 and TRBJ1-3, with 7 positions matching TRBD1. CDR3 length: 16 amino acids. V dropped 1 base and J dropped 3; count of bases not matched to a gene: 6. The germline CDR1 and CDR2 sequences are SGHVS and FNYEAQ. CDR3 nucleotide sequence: TGTGCCAGCAGCTTAGTACTACAGGGGAGTGGAAACACCATATATTTT. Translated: CASSLVLQGSGNTIYF.

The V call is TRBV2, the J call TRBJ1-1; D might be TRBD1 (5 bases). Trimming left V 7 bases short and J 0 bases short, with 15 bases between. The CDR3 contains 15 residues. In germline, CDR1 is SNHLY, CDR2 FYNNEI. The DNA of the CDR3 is TGTGCCAGCACCGAGGAGGGGAGGATGAACACTGAAGCTTTCTTT. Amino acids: CASTEEGRMNTEAFF. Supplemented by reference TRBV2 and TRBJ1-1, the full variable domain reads EPEVTQTPSHQVTQMGQEVILRCVPISNHLYFYWYRQILGQKVEFLVSFYNNEISEKSEIFDDQFSVERPDGSNFTLKIRSTKLEDSAMYFCASTEEGRMNTEAFFGQGTRLTVV.

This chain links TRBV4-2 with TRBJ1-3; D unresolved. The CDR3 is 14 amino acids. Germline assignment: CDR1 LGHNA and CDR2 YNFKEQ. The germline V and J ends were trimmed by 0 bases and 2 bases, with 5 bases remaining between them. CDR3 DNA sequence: TGTGCCAGCAGCCAAGATCTAGCTGGAAACACCATATATTTT. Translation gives CASSQDLAGNTIYF.

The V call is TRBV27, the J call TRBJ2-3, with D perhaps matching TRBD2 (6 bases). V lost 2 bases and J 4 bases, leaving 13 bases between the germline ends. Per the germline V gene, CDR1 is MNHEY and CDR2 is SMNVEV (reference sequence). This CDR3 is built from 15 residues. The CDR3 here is CASSLRRGGPDTQYF. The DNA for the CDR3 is TGTGCCAGCAGTTTACGGCGGGGCGGGCCAGATACGCAGTATTTT.

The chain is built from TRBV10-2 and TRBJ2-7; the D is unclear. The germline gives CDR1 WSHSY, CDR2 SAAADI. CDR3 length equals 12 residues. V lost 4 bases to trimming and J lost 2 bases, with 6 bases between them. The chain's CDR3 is CASSAAAYEQYF. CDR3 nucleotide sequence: TGCGCCAGCAGTGCGGCAGCCTACGAGCAGTACTTC.

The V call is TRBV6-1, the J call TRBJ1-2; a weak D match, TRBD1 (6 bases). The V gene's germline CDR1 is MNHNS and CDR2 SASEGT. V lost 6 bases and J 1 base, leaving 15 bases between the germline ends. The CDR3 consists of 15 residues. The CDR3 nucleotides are TGTGCCAGCAGAATAGAGGGGGAATTTAACTATGGCTACACCTTC. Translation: CASRIEGEFNYGYTF.

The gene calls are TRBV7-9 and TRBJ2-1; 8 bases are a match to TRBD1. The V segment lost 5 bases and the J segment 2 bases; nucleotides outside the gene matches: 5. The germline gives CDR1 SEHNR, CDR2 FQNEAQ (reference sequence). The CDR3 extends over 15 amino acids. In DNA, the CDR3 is TGTGCCAGCAGCGGTGGGACAGGCCCCTACAATGAGCAGTTCTTC. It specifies CASSGGTGPYNEQFF. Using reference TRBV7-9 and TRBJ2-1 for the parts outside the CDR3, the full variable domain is DTGVSQNPRHKITKRGQNVTFRCDPISEHNRLYWYRQTLGQGPEFLTYFQNEAQLEKSRLLSDRFSAERPKGSFSTLEIQRTEQGDSAMYLCASSGGTGPYNEQFFGPGTRLTVL.

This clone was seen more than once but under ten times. This CDR3 reads CASSFGGLSRETQYF. The CDR3 DNA is TGTGCCAGCAGCTTCGGGGGACTCTCCCGAGAGACCCAGTACTTC. This chain connects TRBV7-6 to TRBJ2-5, with D possibly matching TRBD2 (6 bases). Between the trimmed V and J ends, which lost 3 bases and 4 bases, there was a span of 15 bases. Looked up from germline, CDR1 is SGHVS and CDR2 is FNYEAQ. The CDR3 spans 15 residues.

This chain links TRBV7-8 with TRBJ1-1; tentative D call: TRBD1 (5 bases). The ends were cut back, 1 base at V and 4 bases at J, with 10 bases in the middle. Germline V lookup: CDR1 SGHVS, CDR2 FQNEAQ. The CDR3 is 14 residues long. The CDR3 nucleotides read TGTGCCAGCAGCTTAGAGACAGCTTTCACTGAAGCTTTCTTT. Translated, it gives CASSLETAFTEAFF. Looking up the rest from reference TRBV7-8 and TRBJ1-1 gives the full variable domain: GAGVSQSPRYKVAKRGQDVALRCDPISGHVSLFWYQQALGQGPEFLTYFQNEAQLDKSGLPSDRFFAERPEGSVSTLKIQRTQQEDSAVYLCASSLETAFTEAFFGQGTRLTVV.

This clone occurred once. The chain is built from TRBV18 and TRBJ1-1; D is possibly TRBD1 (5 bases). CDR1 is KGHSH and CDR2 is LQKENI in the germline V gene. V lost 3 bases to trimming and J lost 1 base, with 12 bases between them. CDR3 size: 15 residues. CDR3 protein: CASSPYGRGNTEAFF. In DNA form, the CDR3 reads TGTGCCAGCTCACCTTATGGAAGGGGGAACACTGAAGCTTTCTTT.

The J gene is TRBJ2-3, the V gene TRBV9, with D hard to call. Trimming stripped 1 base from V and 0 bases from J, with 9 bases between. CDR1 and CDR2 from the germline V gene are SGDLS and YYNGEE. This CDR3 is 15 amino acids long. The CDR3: CASSVYQRSTDTQYF. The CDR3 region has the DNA TGTGCCAGCAGCGTATATCAGCGAAGCACAGATACGCAGTATTTT.

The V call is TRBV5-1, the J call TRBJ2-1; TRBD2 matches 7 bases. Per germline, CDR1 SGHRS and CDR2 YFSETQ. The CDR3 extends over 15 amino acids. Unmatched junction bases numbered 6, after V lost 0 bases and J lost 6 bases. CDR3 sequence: CASSLVSGGFNEQFF. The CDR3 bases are TGCGCCAGCAGCTTGGTCTCGGGAGGCTTCAATGAGCAGTTCTTC.

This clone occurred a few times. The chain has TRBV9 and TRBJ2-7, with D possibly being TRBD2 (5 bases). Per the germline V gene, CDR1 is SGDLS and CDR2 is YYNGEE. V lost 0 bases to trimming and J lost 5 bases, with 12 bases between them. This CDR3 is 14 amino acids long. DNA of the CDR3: TGTGCCAGCAGCGTAGGGGCTAGCAACAACGAGCAGTACTTC. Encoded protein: CASSVGASNNEQYF.

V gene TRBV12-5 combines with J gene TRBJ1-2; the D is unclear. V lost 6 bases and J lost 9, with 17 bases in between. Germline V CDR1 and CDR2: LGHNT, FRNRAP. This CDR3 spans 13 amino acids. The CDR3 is CASGTPPPHSYTF. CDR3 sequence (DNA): TGTGCTAGTGGGACGCCACCCCCACATAGCTACACCTTC.

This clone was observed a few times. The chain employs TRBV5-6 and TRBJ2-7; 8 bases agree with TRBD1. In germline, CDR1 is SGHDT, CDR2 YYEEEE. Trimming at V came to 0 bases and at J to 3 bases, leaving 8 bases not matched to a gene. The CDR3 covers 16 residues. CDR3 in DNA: TGTGCCAGCAGCTTGGGTCAGGGGGCTCTAGGCTACGAGCAGTACTTC. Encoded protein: CASSLGQGALGYEQYF. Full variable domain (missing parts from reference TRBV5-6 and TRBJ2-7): DAGVTQSPTHLIKTRGQQVTLRCSPKSGHDTVSWYQQALGQGPQFIFQYYEEEERQRGNFPDRFSGHQFPNYSSELNVNALLLGDSALYLCASSLGQGALGYEQYFGPGTRLTVT.

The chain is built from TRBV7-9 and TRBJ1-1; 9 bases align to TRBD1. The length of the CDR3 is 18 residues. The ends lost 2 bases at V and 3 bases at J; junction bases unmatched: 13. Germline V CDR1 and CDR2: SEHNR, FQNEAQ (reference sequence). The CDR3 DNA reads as TGTGCCAGCAGCTTACATACAGGGGGCGCCCCAAGGGACACTGAAGCTTTCTTT. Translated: CASSLHTGGAPRDTEAFF.

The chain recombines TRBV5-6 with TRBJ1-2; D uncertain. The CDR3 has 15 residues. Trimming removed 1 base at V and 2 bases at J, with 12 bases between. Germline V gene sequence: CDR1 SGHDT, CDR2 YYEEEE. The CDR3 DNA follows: TGTGCCAGCAGCTTGAAGAGGGAGATGAACTATGGCTACACCTTC. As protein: CASSLKREMNYGYTF.

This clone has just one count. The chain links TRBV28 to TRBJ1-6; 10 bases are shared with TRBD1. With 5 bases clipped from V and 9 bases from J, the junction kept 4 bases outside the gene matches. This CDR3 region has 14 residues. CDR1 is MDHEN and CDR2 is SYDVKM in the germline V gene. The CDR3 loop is CASSVGDRGSPLHF. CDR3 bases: TGTGCCAGCAGTGTGGGGGACAGGGGTTCACCCCTCCACTTT.

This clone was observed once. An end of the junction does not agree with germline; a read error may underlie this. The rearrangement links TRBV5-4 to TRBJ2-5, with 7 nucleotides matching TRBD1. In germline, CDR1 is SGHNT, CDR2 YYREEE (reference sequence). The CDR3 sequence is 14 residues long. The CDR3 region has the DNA TGTGCCAGCAGCCCTGACAGGGACCAGGAGACCCAGTACTTC. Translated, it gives CASSPDRDQETQYF.

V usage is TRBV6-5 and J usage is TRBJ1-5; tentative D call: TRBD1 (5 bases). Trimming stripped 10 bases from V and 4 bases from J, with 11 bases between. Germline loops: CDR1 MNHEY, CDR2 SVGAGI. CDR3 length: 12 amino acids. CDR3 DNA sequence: TGTGCCAACGTGGGGGAAAATCAGCCCCAGCATTTT. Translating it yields CANVGENQPQHF.

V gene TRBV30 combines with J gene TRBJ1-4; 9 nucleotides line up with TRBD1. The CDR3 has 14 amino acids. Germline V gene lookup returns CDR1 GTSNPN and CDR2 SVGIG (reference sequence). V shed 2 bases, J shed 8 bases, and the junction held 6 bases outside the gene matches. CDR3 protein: CAWSTGGGLEKLFF. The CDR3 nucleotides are TGTGCCTGGAGTACAGGGGGCGGGCTGGAAAAACTGTTTTTT.

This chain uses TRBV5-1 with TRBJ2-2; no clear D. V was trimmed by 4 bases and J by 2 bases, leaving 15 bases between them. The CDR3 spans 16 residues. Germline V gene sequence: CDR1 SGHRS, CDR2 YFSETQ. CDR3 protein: CASSHGPVTNTGELFF. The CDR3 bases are TGCGCCAGCAGCCATGGACCGGTAACAAACACCGGGGAGCTGTTTTTT.

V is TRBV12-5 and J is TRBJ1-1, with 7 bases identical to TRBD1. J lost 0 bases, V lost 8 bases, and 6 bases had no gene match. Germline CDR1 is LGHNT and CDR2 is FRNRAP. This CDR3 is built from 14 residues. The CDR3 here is CASKMTGLNTEAFF. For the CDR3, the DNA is TGTGCTAGTAAAATGACAGGGCTGAACACTGAAGCTTTCTTT.

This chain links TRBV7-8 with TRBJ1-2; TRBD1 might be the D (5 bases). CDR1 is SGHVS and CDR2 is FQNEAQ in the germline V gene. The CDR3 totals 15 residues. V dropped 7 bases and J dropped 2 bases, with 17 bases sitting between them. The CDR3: CASNPGRGMNYGYTF. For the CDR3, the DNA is TGTGCCAGCAACCCGGGGCGGGGGATGAACTATGGCTACACCTTC.

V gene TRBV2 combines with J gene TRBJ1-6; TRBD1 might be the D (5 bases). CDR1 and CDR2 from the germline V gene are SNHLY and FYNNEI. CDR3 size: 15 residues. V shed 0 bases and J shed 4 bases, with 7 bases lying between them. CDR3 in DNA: TGTGCCAGCAGTGAAGCGGGGGGGTATAATTCACCCCTCCACTTT. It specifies CASSEAGGYNSPLHF.

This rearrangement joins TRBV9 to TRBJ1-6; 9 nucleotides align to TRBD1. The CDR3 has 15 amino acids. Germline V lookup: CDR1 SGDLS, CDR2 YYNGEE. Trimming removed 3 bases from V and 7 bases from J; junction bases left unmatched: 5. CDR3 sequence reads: CASSESGQGNSPLHF. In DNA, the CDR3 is TGTGCCAGCAGCGAAAGTGGACAGGGGAATTCACCCCTCCACTTT.